This TCR beta chain was found in a study of preoperative IRX-2 immunotherapy in early breast cancer. Treatment described: preoperative locoregional IRX-2 cytokine immunotherapy. Preoperative locoregional IRX-2 cytokine immunotherapy was tested in the phase Ib source study. The germline V gene encodes CDR1 SGDLS and CDR2 YYNGEE. The CDR3 is 16 residues long. The J segment lost 4 bases and the V segment lost 4 bases, leaving 8 bases of the junction unmatched. Some clones are missing from TCRdb's copy, which holds only in-frame ones; the method was immunoSEQ multiplex PCR. Of about 29,000 clones in the sample, around 90% were seen once.

The receptor's source is a human donor with breast cancer. The specimen was obtained from a patient treated with IRX-2 immunotherapy. The V call is TRBV9, the J call TRBJ2-3; 11 bases map to TRBD1. Here the CDR3 DNA reads TGTGCCAGCAGCCAAACACGGACAGGGGGCGCAGATACGCAGTATTTT. Its protein product is CASSQTRTGGADTQYF.